Following are 26 T cell receptor beta chains from one sample sequenced in a study of early T cells in non-severe SARS-CoV-2 infection. TCRdb redid the calling of the 5' RACE reads with MiXCR, one entry per CDR3 protein. Among 66,000 or so distinct CDR3 sequences listed, roughly 13% were seen once. Sequenced sample: whole blood. These receptors all stem from an adult who was a healthcare worker with PCR-confirmed SARS-CoV-2 infection or an uninfected control (not recorded which).

V gene TRBV6-1 combines with J gene TRBJ1-5; D uncertain. CDR1 and CDR2 (germline): MNHNS, SASEGT. Between the trimmed V and J ends, which lost 1 base and 3 bases, there was a span of 10 bases. This CDR3 has 15 amino acids. The CDR3 here is CASSEGQINNQPQHF. CDR3 DNA: TGTGCCAGCAGTGAAGGGCAAATCAACAATCAGCCCCAGCATTTT.

The CDR3 bases are TGTGCCAGCAGTGAATGGGACAGGAACACTGAAGCTTTCTTT. It yields the protein CASSEWDRNTEAFF. This chain connects TRBV25-1 to TRBJ1-1, with 7 bases fitting TRBD1. Germline V gene lookup returns CDR1 MGHDK and CDR2 SYGVNS. The CDR3 is 14 amino acids. V lost 1 base to trimming and J lost 1 base; unmatched junction nucleotides: 0.

In its sample, this clonotype was seen a few times. The V call is TRBV10-3, the J call TRBJ2-1, with 13 bases identical to TRBD2. The trim removed 6 bases at V and 5 bases at J, leaving 1 base unmatched. Germline V lookup: CDR1 ENHRY, CDR2 SYGVKD. The length of the CDR3 is 14 residues. The CDR3 DNA reads as TGTGCCATCAGCGGACTAGCGGGGGACAATGAGCAGTTCTTC. Its protein is CAISGLAGDNEQFF.

This clonotype turned up a few times. The CDR3 loop is CSAGGADYGYTF. CDR3 in DNA: TGCAGTGCAGGGGGCGCTGACTATGGCTACACCTTC. The chain employs TRBV20-1 and TRBJ1-2, with 7 bases matching TRBD1. The J segment lost 3 bases and the V segment lost 6 bases, leaving 4 bases of the junction unmatched. The CDR3 is made up of 12 amino acids. CDR1 is DFQATT, CDR2 SNEGSKA, per germline (reference sequence).

The chain joins TRBV12-3 or TRBV12-4 to TRBJ1-1, with D uncertain. Trimming removed 5 bases from V and 0 bases from J, with 7 bases in between. This CDR3 is 13 amino acids long. This CDR3 is CASSLEVNTEAFF. CDR3 DNA sequence: TGTGCCAGCAGTCTAGAGGTGAACACTGAAGCTTTCTTT.

This clonotype was picked up a small number of times. The chain combines TRBV6-2 or TRBV6-3 with TRBJ2-4; D is possibly TRBD1 (5 bases). The CDR3 has 13 residues. The germline V gene encodes CDR1 MNHEY and CDR2 SVGEGT. Trimming pared 10 bases from V and 6 bases from J, leaving 16 bases between. CDR3 loop: CATSTQGGNIQYF. The CDR3 bases are TGTGCCACCTCAACCCAGGGCGGAAACATTCAGTACTTC.

CDR3 nucleotide sequence: TGTGCCAGCAGCTTAGGAGGGGGACAGCAGCCCCAGCATTTT. It translates to CASSLGGGQQPQHF. The chain uses TRBV7-9 and TRBJ1-5; 7 bases fit TRBD1. The CDR3 is 14 residues long. The germline V gene encodes CDR1 SEHNR and CDR2 FQNEAQ (reference sequence). Trimming removed 1 base from V and 7 bases from J; junction bases left unmatched: 4.

This clonotype was found a few times. The chain employs TRBV29-1 and TRBJ2-2, with 7 bases aligning to TRBD1. Per the germline V gene, CDR1 is SQVTM and CDR2 is ANQGSEA. This CDR3 has 14 residues. Trimming at V came to 6 bases and at J to 0 bases, leaving 4 bases not matched to a gene. The CDR3 is CSVAQGTNTGELFF. The DNA of the CDR3 is TGCAGCGTAGCACAGGGGACGAACACCGGGGAGCTGTTTTTT.

The rearrangement joins TRBV7-8 to TRBJ2-2; D ambiguous. In germline, CDR1 is SGHVS, CDR2 FQNEAQ. The CDR3 has 15 amino acids. V shed 5 bases and J shed 7 bases, with 17 bases lying between them. For the CDR3, the DNA is TGTGCCAGCAGCCAGCCCACCGGAACGGGCGGGGAGCTGTTTTTT. It translates to CASSQPTGTGGELFF.

This clonotype was detected only a few times. This CDR3 is CSAREGGGEQFF. DNA for the CDR3: TGCAGTGCTAGAGAGGGGGGAGGGGAGCAGTTCTTC. The V and J genes are TRBV20-1 and TRBJ2-1, with 7 bases that match TRBD2. Germline loops: CDR1 DFQATT, CDR2 SNEGSKA (reference sequence). V was pared by 0 bases and J by 10 bases, with 3 bases of the junction left unmatched. This CDR3 comprises 12 residues.

This clonotype was recorded a few times. The V call is TRBV4-2, the J call TRBJ1-4, with D hard to call. This CDR3 region has 15 residues. Deletions cut 4 bases from V and 0 bases from J, with 9 bases between. Germline CDR1 reads LGHNA; CDR2 reads YNFKEQ. CDR3 loop: CASSPRAATNEKLFF. CDR3 DNA: TGTGCCAGCAGCCCCCGGGCCGCAACTAATGAAAAACTGTTTTTT.

The CDR3 sequence: CASSPRPSQPGLAGLLSAYEQYF. The CDR3, as DNA: TGTGCCAGCAGCCCGAGGCCGTCGCAGCCGGGACTAGCGGGATTGCTCAGCGCCTACGAGCAGTACTTC. This rearrangement joins TRBV7-6 to TRBJ2-7; 13 bases are shared with TRBD2. The J segment lost 2 bases and the V segment lost 5 bases, leaving 27 bases of the junction unmatched. The CDR3 is made up of 23 amino acids. Germline-derived CDR1 and CDR2 are SGHVS and FNYEAQ.

The table lists this clonotype with many counts. This rearrangement joins TRBV20-1 to TRBJ2-3; D is perhaps TRBD2 (5 bases). Looked up from germline, CDR1 is DFQATT and CDR2 is SNEGSKA (reference sequence). V shed 5 bases and J shed 2 bases, with 8 bases lying between them. This CDR3 is built from 12 residues. The CDR3 here is CSASGVTDTQYF. In DNA, the CDR3 is TGCAGTGCTTCCGGGGTCACAGATACGCAGTATTTT.

This clonotype was observed many times. V and J are TRBV12-3 or TRBV12-4 and TRBJ2-1; TRBD2 matches at 13 bases. With V trimmed by 2 bases and J by 7 bases, 5 bases remained unmatched. The CDR3 sequence is 16 residues long. The CDR3 DNA is TGTGCCAGCAGTTTACCGGGACTAGCGGGGTTGAATGAGCAGTTCTTC. It yields the protein CASSLPGLAGLNEQFF.

This clonotype was recorded a few times. V gene TRBV30 combines with J gene TRBJ2-1; D is ambiguous. The germline gives CDR1 GTSNPN, CDR2 SVGIG (reference sequence). Trimming pared 3 bases from V and 4 bases from J, leaving 10 bases between. The CDR3 contains 13 residues. The CDR3 here is CAWSSDLYNEQFF. For the CDR3, the DNA is TGTGCCTGGAGCAGCGACTTATACAATGAGCAGTTCTTC.

This clonotype was seen at least ten times. The chain recombines TRBV6-2 or TRBV6-3 with TRBJ2-1, with 15 bases identical to TRBD2. The germline V gene has CDR1 MNHEY and CDR2 SVGEGT. The CDR3 spans 16 residues. V lost 2 bases, J lost 7 bases, and 3 bases stayed unmatched. CDR3 bases: TGTGCCAGCAGTTACCCCGGGACTAGCGGGAGGAATGAGCAGTTCTTC. Its protein product is CASSYPGTSGRNEQFF.

This sequence joins TRBV28 and TRBJ2-4; 7 bases fit TRBD2. CDR1 and CDR2 from the germline V gene are MDHEN and SYDVKM. CDR3 length: 16 amino acids. V lost 6 bases, J lost 2 bases, and 10 bases stayed unmatched. In DNA, the CDR3 is TGTGCCAGCAGAGCAACTAGGGAGGGACCCAAAAACATTCAGTACTTC. Translation: CASRATREGPKNIQYF.

Of note for this clonotype: At one end the junction does not follow the germline gene, possibly because of a read error. The chain couples TRBV4-2 to TRBJ2-7; 8 bases align to TRBD2. This CDR3 is built from 17 residues. Germline loops: CDR1 LGHNA, CDR2 YNFKEQ. CDR3 region: CASNQGQPGGFFYEQYF. The DNA of the CDR3 is TGTGCCAGCAACCAAGGGCAACCGGGAGGGTTTTTCTACGAGCAGTACTTC.

The sample holds many counts of this clonotype. J is TRBJ1-3 and V is TRBV28, with 10 nucleotides matching TRBD1. CDR3 length: 16 residues. Looked up from germline, CDR1 is MDHEN and CDR2 is SYDVKM. The V gene end was trimmed by 5 bases and the J gene end by 2 bases; junction bases not matched to a gene: 6. CDR3 bases: TGTGCCAGCAGTCCGGGACAGGGGATTACTGGAAACACCATATATTTT. This encodes CASSPGQGITGNTIYF.

The rearrangement joins TRBV5-1 to TRBJ1-1; TRBD1 matches at 10 bases. This CDR3 contains 16 residues. Germline CDR1 is SGHRS and CDR2 is YFSETQ. The V gene end was trimmed by 5 bases and the J gene end by 1 base; junction bases not matched to a gene: 8. The CDR3, as DNA: TGCGCCAGCAGACTCGGGACAGGGGTTGCGAACACTGAAGCTTTCTTT. It is translated as CASRLGTGVANTEAFF.

This clonotype was seen more than once but under ten times. This chain links TRBV28 with TRBJ1-4; perhaps TRBD1 as D (5 bases). CDR3 length: 14 amino acids. Trimming took 4 bases from V and 2 from J, leaving 8 bases between them. The germline V gene has CDR1 MDHEN and CDR2 SYDVKM. The CDR3 DNA reads TGTGCCAGCAGTTCCCAGGGCACTAATGAAAAACTGTTTTTT. This codes for CASSSQGTNEKLFF.

V and J are TRBV20-1 and TRBJ2-3; D may be TRBD2 (6 bases). Germline V lookup: CDR1 DFQATT, CDR2 SNEGSKA (reference sequence). V lost 3 bases to trimming and J lost 2 bases, with 12 bases between them. The CDR3 sequence is 14 residues long. The CDR3 loop reads CSASGGSYTDTQYF. The CDR3 DNA follows: TGCAGTGCTAGTGGGGGGTCCTACACAGATACGCAGTATTTT.

This clonotype was seen only a few times. The DNA for the CDR3 is TGTGCCAGCAGTGGCATCCGGGGACGGGAGCAGTTCTTC. Translation gives CASSGIRGREQFF. V usage is TRBV6-4 and J usage is TRBJ2-1; either TRBD1 or TRBD2 may fit D (5 bases each). Trimming took off 4 bases at V and 10 bases at J, with 14 bases between the two ends. The CDR3 contains 13 residues. Germline CDR1 reads MRHNA; CDR2 reads SNTAGT.

The chain carries TRBV5-1 and TRBJ2-1; D is undetermined. Germline V gene sequence: CDR1 SGHRS, CDR2 YFSETQ. The CDR3 length is 17 residues. Trimming pared 0 bases from V and 2 bases from J, leaving 15 bases between. CDR3 in DNA: TGCGCCAGCAGCTTGGTTTTAGGAGCTGGTACCTACAATGAGCAGTTCTTC. Translated, it gives CASSLVLGAGTYNEQFF.

This clonotype was observed many times. The V gene is TRBV4-2, the J gene TRBJ1-1, with unresolved D. The CDR3 is 13 residues long. V dropped 1 base and J dropped 7 bases, with 10 bases sitting between them. Germline loops: CDR1 LGHNA, CDR2 YNFKEQ. The CDR3 spells CASSQGGRVEAFF. The CDR3 DNA follows: TGTGCCAGCAGCCAAGGAGGGAGAGTTGAAGCTTTCTTT.

For the CDR3, the DNA is TGTGCCAGTAGTGTCCGACAGGGATTGGGTTTTGTCGCTGAAGCTTTCTTT. This translates into CASSVRQGLGFVAEAFF. The rearrangement uses TRBV19 and TRBJ1-1, with 7 bases identical to TRBD1. The CDR3 extends over 17 amino acids. V lost 5 bases to trimming and J lost 6 bases; unmatched junction nucleotides: 18. The germline gives CDR1 LNHDA, CDR2 SQIVND (reference sequence).